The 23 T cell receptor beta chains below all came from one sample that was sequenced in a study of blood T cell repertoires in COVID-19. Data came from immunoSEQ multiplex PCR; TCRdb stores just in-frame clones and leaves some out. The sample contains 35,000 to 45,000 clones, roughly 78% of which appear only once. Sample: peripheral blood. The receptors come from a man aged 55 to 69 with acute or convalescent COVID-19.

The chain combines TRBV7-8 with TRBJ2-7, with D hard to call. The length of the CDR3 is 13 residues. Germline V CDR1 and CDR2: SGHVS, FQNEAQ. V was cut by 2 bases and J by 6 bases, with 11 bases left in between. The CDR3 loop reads CASSLRQEREQYF. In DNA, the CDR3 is TGTGCCAGCAGCTTAAGGCAGGAACGCGAGCAGTACTTC.

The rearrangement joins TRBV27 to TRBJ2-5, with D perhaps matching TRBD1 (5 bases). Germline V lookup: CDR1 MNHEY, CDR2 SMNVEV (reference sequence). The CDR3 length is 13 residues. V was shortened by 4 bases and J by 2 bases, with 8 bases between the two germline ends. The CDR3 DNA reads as TGTGCCAGCAGTTCCCGACAGCAAGAGACCCAGTACTTC. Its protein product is CASSSRQQETQYF.

The CDR3: CASSGGTSGTQYF. The CDR3 DNA reads as TGCGCCAGCAGCGGCGGGACTAGCGGCACGCAGTATTTT. This rearrangement joins TRBV5-1 to TRBJ2-3; 11 nucleotides line up with TRBD2. Germline V gives CDR1 SGHRS, CDR2 YFSETQ. V lost 4 bases and J lost 9; bases outside the gene matches: 4. This CDR3 is 13 amino acids long.

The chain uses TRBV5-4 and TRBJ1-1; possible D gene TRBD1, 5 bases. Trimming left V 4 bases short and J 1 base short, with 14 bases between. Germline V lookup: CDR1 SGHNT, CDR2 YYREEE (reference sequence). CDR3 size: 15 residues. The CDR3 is CASSDPAGPNTEAFF. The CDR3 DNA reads TGTGCCAGCAGCGACCCCGCGGGGCCGAACACTGAAGCTTTCTTT.

The CDR3 nucleotides are TGTGCCAGCAGTTTACCGGGAATAGATACGCAGTATTTT. Translated, it gives CASSLPGIDTQYF. The chain couples TRBV27 to TRBJ2-3; possibly TRBD2 for D (5 bases). CDR3 length equals 13 residues. V lost 2 bases and J lost 5, with 8 bases in between. Germline V gives CDR1 MNHEY, CDR2 SMNVEV (reference sequence).

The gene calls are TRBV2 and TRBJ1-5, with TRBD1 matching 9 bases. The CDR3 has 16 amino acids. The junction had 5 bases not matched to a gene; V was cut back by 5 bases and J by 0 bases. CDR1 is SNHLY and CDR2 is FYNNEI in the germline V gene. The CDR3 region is CASSLQGADSNQPQHF. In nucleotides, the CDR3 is TGTGCCAGCAGTTTACAGGGGGCGGATAGCAATCAGCCCCAGCATTTT.

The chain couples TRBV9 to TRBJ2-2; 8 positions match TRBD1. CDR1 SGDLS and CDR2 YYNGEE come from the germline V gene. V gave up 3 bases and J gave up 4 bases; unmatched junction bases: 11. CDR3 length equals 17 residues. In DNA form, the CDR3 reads TGTGCCAGCAGCGCAAATAGCAGGGGGCGCCTCACCGGGGAGCTGTTTTTT. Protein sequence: CASSANSRGRLTGELFF.

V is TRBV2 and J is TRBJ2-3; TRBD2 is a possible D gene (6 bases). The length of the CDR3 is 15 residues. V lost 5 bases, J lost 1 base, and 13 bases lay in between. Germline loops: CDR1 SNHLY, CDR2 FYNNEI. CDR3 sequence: CASSLSGAGTDTQYF. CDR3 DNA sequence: TGTGCCAGCAGTCTTAGCGGTGCGGGCACAGATACGCAGTATTTT.

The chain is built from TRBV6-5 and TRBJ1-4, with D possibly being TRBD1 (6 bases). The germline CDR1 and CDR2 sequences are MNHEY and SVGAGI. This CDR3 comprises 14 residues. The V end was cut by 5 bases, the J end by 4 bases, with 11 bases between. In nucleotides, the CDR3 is TGTGCCAGCAGTCATGGACAGAATAATGAAAAACTGTTTTTT. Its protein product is CASSHGQNNEKLFF.

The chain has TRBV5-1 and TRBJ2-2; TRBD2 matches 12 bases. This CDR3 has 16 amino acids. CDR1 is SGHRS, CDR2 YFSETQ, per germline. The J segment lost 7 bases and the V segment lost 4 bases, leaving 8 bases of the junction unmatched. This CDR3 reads CASSPSSGRDGGELFF. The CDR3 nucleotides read TGCGCCAGCAGCCCATCTAGCGGGAGGGACGGCGGGGAGCTGTTTTTT.

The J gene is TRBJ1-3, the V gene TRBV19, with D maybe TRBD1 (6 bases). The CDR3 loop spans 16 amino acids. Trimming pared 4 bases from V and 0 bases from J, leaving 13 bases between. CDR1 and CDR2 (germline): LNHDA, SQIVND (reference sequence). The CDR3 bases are TGTGCCAGTAGTAAACAGGGACCTAGCTCTGGAAACACCATATATTTT. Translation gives CASSKQGPSSGNTIYF.

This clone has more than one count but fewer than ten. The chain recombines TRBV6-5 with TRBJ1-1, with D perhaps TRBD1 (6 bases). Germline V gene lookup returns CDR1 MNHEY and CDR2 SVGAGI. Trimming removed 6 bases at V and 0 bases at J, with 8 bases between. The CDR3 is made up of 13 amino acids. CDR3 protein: CASRGQLNTEAFF. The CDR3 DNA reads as TGTGCCAGCAGAGGACAGCTGAACACTGAAGCTTTCTTT.

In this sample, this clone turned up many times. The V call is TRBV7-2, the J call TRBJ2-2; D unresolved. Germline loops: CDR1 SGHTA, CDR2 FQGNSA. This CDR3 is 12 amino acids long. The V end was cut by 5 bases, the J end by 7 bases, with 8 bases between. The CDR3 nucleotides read TGTGCCAGCAGCCTCGTCCGCGGGGAGCTGTTTTTT. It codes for CASSLVRGELFF.

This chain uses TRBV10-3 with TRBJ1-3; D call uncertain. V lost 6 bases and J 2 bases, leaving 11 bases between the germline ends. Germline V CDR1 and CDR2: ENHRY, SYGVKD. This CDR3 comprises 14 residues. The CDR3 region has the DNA TGTGCCATCAGGGAAGGGAGGACTGGAAACACCATATATTTT. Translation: CAIREGRTGNTIYF.

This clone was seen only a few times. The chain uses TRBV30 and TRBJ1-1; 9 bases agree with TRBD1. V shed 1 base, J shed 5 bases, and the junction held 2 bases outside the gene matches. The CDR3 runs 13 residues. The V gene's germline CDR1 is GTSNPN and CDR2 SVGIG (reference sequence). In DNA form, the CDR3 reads TGTGCCTGGAGTGCGACAGGGGGAACTGAAGCTTTCTTT. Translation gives CAWSATGGTEAFF.

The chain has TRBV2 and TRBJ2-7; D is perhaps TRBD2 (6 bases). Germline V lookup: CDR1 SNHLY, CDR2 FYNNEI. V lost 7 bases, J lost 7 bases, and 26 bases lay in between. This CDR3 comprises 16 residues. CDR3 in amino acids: CASIFLRGRSGEEQYF. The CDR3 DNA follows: TGTGCCAGCATATTTCTCCGAGGGAGGAGCGGTGAGGAGCAGTACTTC.

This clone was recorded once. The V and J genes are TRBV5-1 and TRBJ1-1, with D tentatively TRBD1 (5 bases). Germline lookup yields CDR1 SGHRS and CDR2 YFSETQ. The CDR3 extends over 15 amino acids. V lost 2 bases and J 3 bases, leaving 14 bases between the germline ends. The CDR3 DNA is TGCGCCAGCAGCTTAGACCCGTCGGGGGACACTGAAGCTTTCTTT. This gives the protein CASSLDPSGDTEAFF.

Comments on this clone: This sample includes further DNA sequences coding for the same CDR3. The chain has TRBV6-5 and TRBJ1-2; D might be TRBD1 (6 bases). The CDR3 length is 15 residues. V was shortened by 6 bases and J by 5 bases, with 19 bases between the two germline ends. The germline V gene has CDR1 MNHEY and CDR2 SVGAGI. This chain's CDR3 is CASRARDIRNYGYTF. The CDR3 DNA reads TGTGCCAGCAGGGCCCGGGACATCCGCAATTATGGCTACACCTTC.

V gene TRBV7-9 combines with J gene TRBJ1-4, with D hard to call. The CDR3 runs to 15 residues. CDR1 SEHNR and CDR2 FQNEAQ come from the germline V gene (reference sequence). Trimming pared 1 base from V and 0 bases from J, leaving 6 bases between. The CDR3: CASSLDTTTNEKLFF. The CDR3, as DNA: TGTGCCAGCAGCTTAGACACTACAACTAATGAAAAACTGTTTTTT.

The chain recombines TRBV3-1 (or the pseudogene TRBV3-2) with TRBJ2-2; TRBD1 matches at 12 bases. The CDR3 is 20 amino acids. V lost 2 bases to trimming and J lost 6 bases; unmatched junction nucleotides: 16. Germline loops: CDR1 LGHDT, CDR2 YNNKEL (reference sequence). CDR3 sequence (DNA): TGTGCCAGCAGCCAACTTCCCGGGACAGGGGGCGCGAATTCCGCCGGGGAGCTGTTTTTT. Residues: CASSQLPGTGGANSAGELFF.

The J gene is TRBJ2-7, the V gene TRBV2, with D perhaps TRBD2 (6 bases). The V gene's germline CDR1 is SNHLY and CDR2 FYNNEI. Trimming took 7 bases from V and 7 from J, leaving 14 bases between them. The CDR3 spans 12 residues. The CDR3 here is CASKVPRGEQYF. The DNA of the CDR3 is TGTGCCAGCAAAGTCCCCCGGGGGGAGCAGTACTTC.

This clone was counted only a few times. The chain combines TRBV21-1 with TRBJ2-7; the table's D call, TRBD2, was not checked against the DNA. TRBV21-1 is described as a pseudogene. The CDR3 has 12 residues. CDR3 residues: CASSNPRYEQYF. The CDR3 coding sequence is TGTGCCAGCAGCAATCCGCGGTACGAGCAGTACTTC.

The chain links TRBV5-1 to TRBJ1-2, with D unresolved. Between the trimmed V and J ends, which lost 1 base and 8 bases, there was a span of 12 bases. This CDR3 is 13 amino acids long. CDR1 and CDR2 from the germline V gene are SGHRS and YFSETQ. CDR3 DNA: TGCGCCAGCAGCTTGCGAGCTGTTTTCGGCTACACCTTC. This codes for CASSLRAVFGYTF. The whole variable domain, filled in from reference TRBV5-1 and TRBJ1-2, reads KAGVTQTPRYLIKTRGQQVTLSCSPISGHRSVSWYQQTPGQGLQFLFEYFSETQRNKGNFPGRFSGRQFSNSRSEMNVSTLELGDSALYLCASSLRAVFGYTFGSGTRLTVV.